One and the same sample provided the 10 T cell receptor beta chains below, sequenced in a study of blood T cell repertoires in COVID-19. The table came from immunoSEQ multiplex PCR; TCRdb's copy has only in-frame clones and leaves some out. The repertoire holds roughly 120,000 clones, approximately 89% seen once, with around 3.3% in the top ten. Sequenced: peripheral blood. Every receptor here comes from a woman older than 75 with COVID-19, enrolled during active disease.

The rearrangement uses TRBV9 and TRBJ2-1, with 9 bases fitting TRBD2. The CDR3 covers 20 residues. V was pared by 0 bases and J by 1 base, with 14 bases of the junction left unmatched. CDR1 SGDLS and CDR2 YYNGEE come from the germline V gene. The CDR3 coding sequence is TGTGCCAGCAGCGTAGGGGGGACTAGCACCCAGGGCGTATCCTACAATGAGCAGTTCTTC. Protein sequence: CASSVGGTSTQGVSYNEQFF.

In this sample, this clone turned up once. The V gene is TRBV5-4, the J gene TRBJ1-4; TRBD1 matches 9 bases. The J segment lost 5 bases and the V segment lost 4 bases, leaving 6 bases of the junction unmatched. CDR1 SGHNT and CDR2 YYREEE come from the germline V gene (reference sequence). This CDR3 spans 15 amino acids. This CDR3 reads CASSGTGTGNEKLFF. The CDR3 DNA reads TGTGCCAGCAGCGGTACCGGGACAGGGAATGAAAAACTGTTTTTT.

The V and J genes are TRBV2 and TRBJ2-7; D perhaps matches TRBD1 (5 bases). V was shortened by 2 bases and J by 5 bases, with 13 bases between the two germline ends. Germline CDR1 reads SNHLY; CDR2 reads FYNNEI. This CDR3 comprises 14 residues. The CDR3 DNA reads TGTGCCAGCAGTGAAAGGGGCAGGGTCGACGAGCAGTACTTC. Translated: CASSERGRVDEQYF.

Here the CDR3 reads CASSSTGGLTYEQYF. CDR3 in DNA: TGTGCCAGCAGCTCAACCGGTGGACTAACCTACGAGCAGTACTTC. The V gene is TRBV28, the J gene TRBJ2-7, with TRBD2 as a possible D gene (6 bases). V gave up 6 bases and J gave up 2 bases, with 17 bases separating them. The CDR3 has 15 amino acids. The V gene's germline CDR1 is MDHEN and CDR2 SYDVKM.

The CDR3 sequence is CASSLEIGANTGELFF. DNA for the CDR3: TGTGCCAGCAGCCTGGAAATAGGAGCGAACACCGGGGAGCTGTTTTTT. The V call is TRBV9, the J call TRBJ2-2, with D unresolved. V shed 4 bases and J shed 0 bases, with 13 bases lying between them. Looked up from germline, CDR1 is SGDLS and CDR2 is YYNGEE. CDR3 length: 16 amino acids.

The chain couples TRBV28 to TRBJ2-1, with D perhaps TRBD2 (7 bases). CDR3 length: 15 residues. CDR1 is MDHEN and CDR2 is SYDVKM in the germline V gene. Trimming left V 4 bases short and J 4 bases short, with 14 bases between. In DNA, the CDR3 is TGTGCCAGCAGTTCCGCTAGGGGGGGTTACAATGAGCAGTTCTTC. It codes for CASSSARGGYNEQFF.

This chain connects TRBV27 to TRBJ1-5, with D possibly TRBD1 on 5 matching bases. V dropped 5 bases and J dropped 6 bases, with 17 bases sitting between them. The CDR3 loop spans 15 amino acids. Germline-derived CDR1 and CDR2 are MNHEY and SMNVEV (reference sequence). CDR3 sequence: CASSPGQGGFQPQHF. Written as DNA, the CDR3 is TGTGCCAGCAGTCCAGGCCAGGGAGGATTTCAGCCCCAGCATTTT.

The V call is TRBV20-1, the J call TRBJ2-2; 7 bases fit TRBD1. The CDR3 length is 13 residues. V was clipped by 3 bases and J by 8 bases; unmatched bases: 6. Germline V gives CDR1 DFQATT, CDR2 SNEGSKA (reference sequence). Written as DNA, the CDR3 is TGCAGTGCTAGTACAGGGGTTGTGGGGGAGCTGTTTTTT. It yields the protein CSASTGVVGELFF.

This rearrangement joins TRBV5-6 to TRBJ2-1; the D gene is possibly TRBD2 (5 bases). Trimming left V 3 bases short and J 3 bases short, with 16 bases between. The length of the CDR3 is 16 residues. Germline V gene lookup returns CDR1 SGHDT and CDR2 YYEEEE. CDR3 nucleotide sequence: TGTGCCAGCAGCTCGACGATGGCGGGCTACTACAATGAGCAGTTCTTC. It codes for CASSSTMAGYYNEQFF.

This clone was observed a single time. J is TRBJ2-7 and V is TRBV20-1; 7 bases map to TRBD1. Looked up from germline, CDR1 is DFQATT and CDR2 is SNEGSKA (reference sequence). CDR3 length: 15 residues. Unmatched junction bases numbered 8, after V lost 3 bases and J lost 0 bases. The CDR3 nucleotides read TGCAGTGCTAGTTATCAGAACAGGGGCTCCTACGAGCAGTACTTC. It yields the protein CSASYQNRGSYEQYF.